The 17 T cell receptor beta chains below all came from one sample that was sequenced in a study of shared clonotypes between healthy human individuals. Naive CD8 cells lacked CD45RO and underwent positive selection for CCR7, leaving out terminally differentiated effector memory CD45RA+ cells. This table comes from immunoSEQ multiplex PCR, and its TCRdb copy is limited to in-frame clones, with some not included. The repertoire has approximately 600,000 clones, around 95% of them found once; the top ten carry approximately 0.11%. Sequencing was carried out using naive CD8+ T cells sorted from blood. These receptors were obtained from a woman aged 25 to 45 in good health.

The rearrangement links TRBV28 to TRBJ1-1; D is perhaps TRBD1 (6 bases). Germline V CDR1 and CDR2: MDHEN, SYDVKM. V lost 5 bases and J 1 base, leaving 14 bases between the germline ends. The CDR3 covers 15 residues. The CDR3 DNA sequence: TGTGCCAGCAGTACCCCAATGACAGGGAACACTGAAGCTTTCTTT. Protein: CASSTPMTGNTEAFF.

The J gene is TRBJ1-5, the V gene TRBV28; D is unclear. The germline V and J ends were trimmed by 6 bases and 2 bases, with 8 bases remaining between them. The CDR3 runs to 13 residues. Germline CDR1 MDHEN, CDR2 SYDVKM. CDR3 in DNA: TGTGCCAGCAGAGATCACGGCAATCAGCCCCAGCATTTT. It yields the protein CASRDHGNQPQHF.

The rearrangement uses TRBV30 and TRBJ1-1, with a weak D call TRBD1 (5 bases). CDR1 is GTSNPN and CDR2 is SVGIG in the germline V gene (reference sequence). The CDR3 has 12 residues. V was cut by 3 bases and J by 10 bases, with 15 bases left in between. The CDR3 spells CAWSDQGLLAFF. CDR3 in DNA: TGTGCCTGGAGCGATCAGGGTTTGTTAGCTTTCTTT.

The rearrangement uses TRBV28 and TRBJ1-1, with D perhaps matching TRBD1 (6 bases). The CDR3 has 14 residues. CDR1 and CDR2 (germline): MDHEN, SYDVKM. V shed 5 bases and J shed 1 base, with 11 bases lying between them. CDR3 coding DNA: TGTGCCAGCAGTCCGACCAGGGGGAACACTGAAGCTTTCTTT. As protein: CASSPTRGNTEAFF.

This clone was detected only once. The chain carries TRBV19 and TRBJ1-1; D is unclear. The germline V and J ends were trimmed by 5 bases and 2 bases, with 9 bases remaining between them. This CDR3 region has 13 residues. Germline CDR1 and CDR2: LNHDA and SQIVND (reference sequence). CDR3 loop: CASSLTSNTEAFF. For the CDR3, the DNA is TGTGCCAGTAGTTTAACTTCAAACACTGAAGCTTTCTTT.

The chain uses TRBV27 and TRBJ2-1; D may correspond to TRBD1 or TRBD2 (6 bases each). Trimming removed 4 bases at V and 0 bases at J, with 16 bases between. Germline CDR1 is MNHEY and CDR2 is SMNVEV (reference sequence). This CDR3 is built from 17 residues. CDR3 DNA sequence: TGTGCCAGCAGTTCGGGGGCTTCACCCAGCTCCTACAATGAGCAGTTCTTC. It translates to CASSSGASPSSYNEQFF.

The V gene is TRBV5-1, the J gene TRBJ2-7; possibly TRBD1 for D (7 bases). V lost 4 bases, J lost 0 bases, and 17 bases lay in between. The germline V gene encodes CDR1 SGHRS and CDR2 YFSETQ. The CDR3 spans 16 residues. For the CDR3, the DNA is TGCGCCAGCAGCGGGGCGCAGGGGGGTGACTCCTACGAGCAGTACTTC. Translation gives CASSGAQGGDSYEQYF. The variable domain in full, with the rest retrieved from reference TRBV5-1 and TRBJ2-7, is KAGVTQTPRYLIKTRGQQVTLSCSPISGHRSVSWYQQTPGQGLQFLFEYFSETQRNKGNFPGRFSGRQFSNSRSEMNVSTLELGDSALYLCASSGAQGGDSYEQYFGPGTRLTVT.

The chain uses TRBV2 and TRBJ1-1; 7 bases match TRBD1. Trimming cost V 6 bases and J 1 base; bases outside gene matches: 11. CDR1 and CDR2 from the germline V gene are SNHLY and FYNNEI. This CDR3 contains 16 residues. The CDR3 region has the DNA TGTGCCAGCAGGGGCGACAGGGAAGGAAGGAACACTGAAGCTTTCTTT. It is translated as CASRGDREGRNTEAFF.

This chain joins TRBV10-3 and TRBJ2-7; D might be TRBD2 (6 bases). In germline, CDR1 is ENHRY, CDR2 SYGVKD. V gave up 4 bases and J gave up 4 bases, with 8 bases separating them. The CDR3 consists of 12 residues. This chain's CDR3 is CAISGGDYEQYF. The CDR3 bases are TGTGCCATCAGTGGCGGGGATTACGAGCAGTACTTC.

The chain recombines TRBV2 with TRBJ2-7, with TRBD1 matching 7 bases. Trimming cost V 7 bases and J 1 base; bases outside gene matches: 7. In germline, CDR1 is SNHLY, CDR2 FYNNEI. The CDR3 has 14 amino acids. In nucleotides, the CDR3 is TGTGCCAGCACGAGACCGGGACAGTCCTACGAGCAGTACTTC. Translated, it gives CASTRPGQSYEQYF.

The chain joins TRBV9 to TRBJ1-4; a possible D gene is TRBD1 (6 bases). The CDR3 runs to 16 residues. Germline CDR1 SGDLS, CDR2 YYNGEE. V was cut by 3 bases and J by 5 bases, with 17 bases left in between. The CDR3: CASSAGPGAKNEKLFF. As DNA, the CDR3 is TGTGCCAGCAGCGCAGGGCCGGGGGCTAAAAATGAAAAACTGTTTTTT.

The V gene is TRBV9, the J gene TRBJ2-1; D call uncertain. The CDR3 runs to 12 residues. Germline V gene data show CDR1 as SGDLS and CDR2 as YYNGEE. V was cut by 4 bases and J by 9 bases, with 11 bases left in between. This CDR3 is CASSPGGREQFF. The CDR3 coding sequence is TGTGCCAGCAGCCCGGGTGGGCGTGAGCAGTTCTTC.

The rearrangement links TRBV28 to TRBJ2-5, with D possibly being TRBD1 (6 bases). The V gene's germline CDR1 is MDHEN and CDR2 SYDVKM. The CDR3 length is 15 residues. Trimming took 5 bases from V and 2 from J, leaving 15 bases between them. The CDR3 bases are TGTGCCAGCAGTCCTACGGACAGAGCACAAGAGACCCAGTACTTC. It is translated as CASSPTDRAQETQYF.

The rearrangement uses TRBV5-1 and TRBJ2-7; 7 nucleotides line up with TRBD1. The CDR3 is 15 amino acids. The trim removed 0 bases at V and 5 bases at J, leaving 8 bases unmatched. Germline loops: CDR1 SGHRS, CDR2 YFSETQ. The CDR3 nucleotides read TGCGCCAGCAGCTTGGCCGGTGACAGGGCCCACGAGCAGTACTTC. Its translation: CASSLAGDRAHEQYF.

CDR3 coding DNA: TGTGCCAGCAGCTTGGAAGGGGGTGGCATTCAGTACTTC. It is translated as CASSLEGGGIQYF. The V call is TRBV5-4, the J call TRBJ2-4; TRBD1 is a possible D gene (6 bases). The CDR3 has 13 amino acids. CDR1 and CDR2 (germline): SGHNT, YYREEE (reference sequence). The ends were cut back, 0 bases at V and 9 bases at J, with 10 bases in the middle.

This clone showed up just once. This chain uses TRBV27 with TRBJ2-7; 10 nucleotides align to TRBD1. The CDR3 contains 14 residues. Trimming at V came to 6 bases and at J to 6 bases, leaving 8 bases not matched to a gene. Germline CDR1 is MNHEY and CDR2 is SMNVEV (reference sequence). The CDR3 DNA reads TGTGCCAGCAGCTTAGGGACAGGGGCACCCGAGCAGTACTTC. Its translation is CASSLGTGAPEQYF.

The rearrangement uses TRBV11-2 and TRBJ2-7, with TRBD1 as a possible D gene (6 bases). CDR3 length: 14 amino acids. V lost 1 base and J 3 bases, leaving 10 bases between the germline ends. In germline, CDR1 is SGHAT, CDR2 FQNNGV. The CDR3 DNA follows: TGTGCCAGCAGCTTAGTTGGGACAAGCTACGAGCAGTACTTC. Amino acid sequence: CASSLVGTSYEQYF.